Listed below are T cell receptor beta chains from one sample, sequenced in a study of blood T cell repertoires in COVID-19. Repertoires were generated with immunoSEQ multiplex PCR, while TCRdb's copy carries only in-frame clones and drops some. The sample has 200,000 to 250,000 clones; about 84% are singletons. Sequencing was carried out using peripheral blood. These receptors were taken from a human donor in a cohort sampled during active COVID-19. The CDR3 runs from the conserved cysteine through the conserved F or W. The D gene is left open where the match is weak. Size is omitted from some rows. Given values are once, few, many or a class for expanded clones.

D gene | J gene | V gene | clone size | CDR3 DNA | CDR3 protein
. | TRBJ2-7 | TRBV4-3 | . | TGCGCCAGCAGCCAAGATGTTTTAGTAGCCTACGACGAGCAGTACTTC | CASSQDVLVAYDEQYF
TRBD2 | TRBJ2-2 | TRBV18 | . | TGTGCCAGCTCACCAATCCCCCACGGGGGGGCAACCGGGGAGCTGTTTTTT | CASSPIPHGGATGELFF
. | TRBJ2-2 | TRBV2 | . | TGTGCCAGCAGTGCGGGGAGTAGGGCCGGGGAGCTGTTTTTT | CASSAGSRAGELFF
TRBD1 | TRBJ2-7 | TRBV7-6 | . | TGTGCCAGCAGCTTAGCCGGGACAGGGACCCACGAGCAGTACTTC | CASSLAGTGTHEQYF
. | TRBJ1-4 | TRBV19 | . | TGTGCCAGTAGTCTACAAGCGGGCAGGGCCGAAAAACTGTTTTTT | CASSLQAGRAEKLFF
. | TRBJ2-7 | TRBV6-5 | . | TGTGCCAGCAGTTACTACCTACGGGCCGGAGGAGAGCAGTACTTC | CASSYYLRAGGEQYF
. | TRBJ2-3 | TRBV18 | . | TGTGCCAGCTCACCACTCCAGACTAGCACAGATACGCAGTATTTT | CASSPLQTSTDTQYF
TRBD1 | TRBJ2-1 | TRBV28 | once | TGTGCCAGCAGAGACGGCCGCGGGACAGGGTATGAGCAGTTCTTC | CASRDGRGTGYEQFF
. | TRBJ2-5 | TRBV18 | . | TGTGCCAGCTCACCCCCAGGGAGGGGGGTAGACGAAGAGACCCAGTACTTC | CASSPPGRGVDEETQYF
TRBD1 | TRBJ2-7 | TRBV5-4 | few | TGTGCCAGCGGAACAGGGGGCTCCTACGAGCAGTACTTC | CASGTGGSYEQYF
. | TRBJ1-4 | TRBV9 | . | TGTGCCAGCAGCGGAAGACAATCAGAACTGTTTTTT | CASSGRQSELFF
TRBD1 | TRBJ1-5 | TRBV27 | few | TGTGCCAGCAGTTCTACCTACCCACTGACAGGGAAGGACCAGCCCCAGCATTTT | CASSSTYPLTGKDQPQHF
. | TRBJ2-6 | TRBV16 | . | TGTGCCAGCAGCCAATGGGGCAGGACTGGGGCCAACGTCCTGACTTTC | CASSQWGRTGANVLTF
. | TRBJ1-3 | TRBV5-5 | . | TGTGCCAGCAGCTTGGACAGGTCTGGAAACACCATATATTTT | CASSLDRSGNTIYF
TRBD1 | TRBJ2-7 | TRBV7-9 | . | TGTGCCAGCAGCCGAATGACAGGGGGTGGCTACGAGCAGTACTTC | CASSRMTGGGYEQYF
TRBD1 | TRBJ1-2 | TRBV11-2 | once | TGTGCCAGCAGCTTAGTCGCAGGGGGCGGCTATGGCTACACCTTC | CASSLVAGGGYGYTF
. | TRBJ2-5 | TRBV7-2 | once | TGTGCCAGCAGCTTAGCGGGGGACTCCCTCACCCAGTACTTC | CASSLAGDSLTQYF
. | TRBJ2-7 | TRBV19 | once | TGTGCCAGTAGTGGATGGACAGAAAGCTACGAGCAGTACTTC | CASSGWTESYEQYF
TRBD2 | TRBJ2-3 | TRBV7-2 | many | TGTGCCAGCAGCGTTTCTAGCGGTCGAGCAGATACGCAGTATTTT | CASSVSSGRADTQYF
. | TRBJ2-3 | TRBV24-1 | . | TGTGCCACCAGTGCCCTGGACTCAAACACAGATACGCAGTATTTT | CATSALDSNTDTQYF
. | TRBJ2-1 | TRBV24-1 | . | TGTGCCACCAGTGAGGGGGGTCGCGGGTTCAACAATGAGCAGTTCTTC | CATSEGGRGFNNEQFF
TRBD1 | TRBJ2-7 | TRBV19 | once | TGTGCCAGTAGTTCCACGGACAGGGGTGAGCAGTACTTC | CASSSTDRGEQYF
. | TRBJ1-6 | TRBV7-9 | . | TGTGCCAGCAGCTCGAGCGTGGGTAATTCACCCCTCCACTTT | CASSSSVGNSPLHF
. | TRBJ1-1 | TRBV7-3 | . | TGTGCCAGCAGCTTATCTGTTGAGGAACAAGCTTTCTTT | CASSLSVEEQAFF
TRBD2 | TRBJ2-7 | TRBV19 | . | TGTGCCAGTAGTCCAGGACTAGCGGGAGAGCCCGGAAAGCAGTACTTC | CASSPGLAGEPGKQYF
TRBD1 | TRBJ1-5 | TRBV19 | . | TGTGCCAGTACCTTCTCGGGACAGGAAAATCAGCCCCAGCATTTT | CASTFSGQENQPQHF
TRBD1 | TRBJ2-7 | TRBV7-3 | few | TGTGCCAGCAGCTTGACAGGGGAGCGGTACGAGCAGTACTTC | CASSLTGERYEQYF
TRBD2 | TRBJ2-1 | TRBV27 | . | TGTGCCAGCAGTTACCTAGGGAGCGGGAGAAGCTCCTACAATGAGCAGTTCTTC | CASSYLGSGRSSYNEQFF
. | TRBJ1-4 | TRBV3-1/TRBV3-2 | . | TGTGCCAGCAGCCTCTATGTAACTAATGAAAAACTGTTTTTT | CASSLYVTNEKLFF
. | TRBJ2-3 | TRBV13 | . | TGTGCCAGCAGCAATAATCACGGGAGCACAGATACGCAGTATTTT | CASSNNHGSTDTQYF
. | TRBJ2-1 | TRBV7-9 | . | TGTGCCAGCAGCGTCGGCCTCGGAGAGGTTAGTGAGCAGTTCTTC | CASSVGLGEVSEQFF
TRBD1 | TRBJ1-2 | TRBV18 | . | TGTGCCAGCTCACCTGGGATAGGACAGGGGGCCTATGACTATGGCTACACCTTC | CASSPGIGQGAYDYGYTF
. | TRBJ1-2 | TRBV28 | . | TGTGCCAGCAGTCGGGACACCACCTATGGCTACACCTTC | CASSRDTTYGYTF
TRBD2 | TRBJ2-1 | TRBV5-1 | . | TGCGCCAGCGGGACTAGCGGGGGTTACAATGAGCAGTTCTTC | CASGTSGGYNEQFF
. | TRBJ1-2 | TRBV18 | . | TGTGCCAGCTCTCATGACAGCTATGGCTACACCTTC | CASSHDSYGYTF
TRBD1 | TRBJ2-3 | TRBV12-5 | . | TGTGCTAGTGGTACGGGACAGCGAGATACGCAGTATTTT | CASGTGQRDTQYF
. | TRBJ1-5 | TRBV19 | . | TGTGCCAGTAGTAACCTCGTAGCCTCCGCGGGGCAGCCCCAGCATTTT | CASSNLVASAGQPQHF
TRBD1 | TRBJ2-7 | TRBV7-9 | many | TGTGCCAGCAGCTCGGGACCGGGACAGGGTAGCGACGAGCAGTACTTC | CASSSGPGQGSDEQYF
TRBD1 | TRBJ1-6 | TRBV6-1 | . | TGTGCCAGCAGTGAAGCCGGGACAGGGGATGAACCCCTCCACTTT | CASSEAGTGDEPLHF
TRBD1 | TRBJ1-1 | TRBV5-6 | . | TGTGCCAGCAGCTTTCGGGACAGGTGGTACACTGAAGCTTTCTTT | CASSFRDRWYTEAFF
TRBD1 | TRBJ1-6 | TRBV6-6 | . | TGTGCCAGCAGTTACGACAGGGACAATTCACCCCTCCACTTT | CASSYDRDNSPLHF
. | TRBJ2-7 | TRBV7-9 | . | TGTGCCAGCAGCGGCCCCCCGGGGGACAGTTCCTACGAGCAGTACTTC | CASSGPPGDSSYEQYF
. | TRBJ1-1 | TRBV7-9 | once | TGTGCCAGCAGCCGCATTCGAGCGGAAGCTTTCTTT | CASSRIRAEAFF
. | TRBJ1-1 | TRBV24-1 | few | TGTGCCACCAGTGATTCCACAGCGGACACTGAAGCTTTCTTT | CATSDSTADTEAFF
TRBD1 | TRBJ1-6 | TRBV9 | many | TGTGCCAGCAGCGCCCTGGACAGGGCTAATTCACCCCTCCACTTT | CASSALDRANSPLHF
TRBD2 | TRBJ2-3 | TRBV3-1/TRBV3-2 | . | TGTGCCAGCAGCGCCGGGACTAGCGGGACATATACGCAGTATTTT | CASSAGTSGTYTQYF